The 13 T cell receptor beta chains presented below share a single source sample, sequenced in a study of response to subunit inactivated influenza vaccine (dated by TCRdb to the late 2010s). Library method: RT-PCR. Sequencing relied on an Illumina HiSeq 2500. Using fastp at Q25 and MiXCR, TCRdb reprocessed the public reads and kept productive beta chains. Each entry is one CDR3 protein sequence, shown with its most common DNA and genes. Present in this sample are roughly 570,000 distinct CDR3 sequences, approximately 14% of which were seen just once. The ten largest clones take up roughly 11% of the sample. Material: PBMCs from blood, obtained roughly 12 days after vaccination. The receptor set was obtained from a man aged 45 to 65 who received an inactivated influenza vaccine. Donor details come from another sample of the same person, matched by shared clones.

There are a few counts of this clonotype. J is TRBJ1-5 and V is TRBV4-2; TRBD1 agrees at 9 bases. CDR3 length: 16 amino acids. Germline V gives CDR1 LGHNA, CDR2 YNFKEQ. Germline trimming cut 2 bases from V and 4 bases from J; bases unmatched to any gene: 6. The CDR3, as DNA: TGTGCCAGCAGCCAAAAACCAGGGACAGGGAATCAGCCCCAGCATTTT. This translates into CASSQKPGTGNQPQHF.

The rearrangement joins TRBV10-3 to TRBJ2-2; D remains unclear. Per the germline V gene, CDR1 is ENHRY and CDR2 is SYGVKD. CDR3 size: 12 residues. V lost 3 bases and J 3 bases, leaving 2 bases between the germline ends. DNA for the CDR3: TGTGCCATCAGTGACGACACCGGGGAGCTGTTTTTT. Protein sequence: CAISDDTGELFF.

The rearrangement joins TRBV18 to TRBJ2-7, with 10 bases that match TRBD1. The J segment lost 5 bases and the V segment lost 0 bases, leaving 10 bases of the junction unmatched. This CDR3 spans 17 amino acids. The germline V gene encodes CDR1 KGHSH and CDR2 LQKENI. The CDR3 here is CASSPPNKDRGRDEQYF. CDR3 DNA sequence: TGTGCCAGCTCACCACCCAATAAGGACAGGGGGAGAGACGAGCAGTACTTC.

In its sample, this clonotype was seen a few times. The chain has TRBV4-3 and TRBJ2-3; D remains ambiguous. V lost 2 bases and J 4 bases, leaving 7 bases between the germline ends. Germline assignment: CDR1 LGHNA and CDR2 YSLEER. The length of the CDR3 is 13 residues. Here the CDR3 DNA reads TGCGCCAGCAGCCAACGGAAAGCAGATACGCAGTATTTT. Its protein product is CASSQRKADTQYF.

This clonotype showed up many times. V usage is TRBV6-2 or TRBV6-3 and J usage is TRBJ2-1; D remains unclear. Trimming left V 3 bases short and J 7 bases short, with 7 bases between. The CDR3 extends over 12 amino acids. Germline V gene data show CDR1 as MNHEY and CDR2 as SVGEGT. The CDR3 coding sequence is TGTGCCAGCAGTTATGCAAGGAATGAGCAGTTCTTC. As protein: CASSYARNEQFF.

This clonotype was detected only a few times. This chain joins TRBV5-1 and TRBJ2-3; perhaps TRBD2 as D (6 bases). The germline CDR1 and CDR2 sequences are SGHRS and YFSETQ. The CDR3 is 19 amino acids. V was clipped by 1 base and J by 2 bases, with 23 bases between them. CDR3 region: CASSLISLPRERSTDTQYF. The CDR3 DNA sequence: TGCGCCAGCAGCTTGATATCTCTCCCTCGGGAGCGGTCCACAGATACGCAGTATTTT.

There are a few counts of this clonotype. The chain joins TRBV12-3 or TRBV12-4 to TRBJ2-2; either TRBD1 or TRBD2 may supply D (5 bases each). This CDR3 is 16 amino acids long. The ends were cut back, 5 bases at V and 1 base at J, with 14 bases in the middle. Here the CDR3 reads CASSPGPGLNTGELFF. CDR3 in DNA: TGTGCCAGCAGTCCGGGGCCAGGATTGAACACCGGGGAGCTGTTTTTT.

This chain uses TRBV2 with TRBJ2-2; D remains unclear. In germline, CDR1 is SNHLY, CDR2 FYNNEI. The CDR3 has 15 amino acids. Trimming shortened V by 1 base and J by 0 bases, and 6 bases separated the two germline ends. The chain's CDR3 is CASSEVQPNTGELFF. For the CDR3, the DNA is TGTGCCAGCAGTGAAGTACAGCCGAACACCGGGGAGCTGTTTTTT.

This clonotype was seen only a few times. The V call is TRBV5-1, the J call TRBJ2-1; TRBD2 agrees at 14 bases. V dropped 9 bases and J dropped 4; count of bases not matched to a gene: 6. This CDR3 region has 15 residues. Per germline, CDR1 SGHRS and CDR2 YFSETQ. The CDR3 loop reads CATRLAGGRYNEQFF. In nucleotides, the CDR3 is TGCGCCACCAGACTAGCGGGGGGGCGGTACAATGAGCAGTTCTTC.

J is TRBJ2-3 and V is TRBV9; the match to TRBD1 covers 8 bases. Germline lookup yields CDR1 SGDLS and CDR2 YYNGEE. Trimming took 3 bases from V and 14 from J; bases not matched to a gene: 11. The CDR3 consists of 13 residues. The CDR3 sequence: CASSGGTGGNRYF. The CDR3 coding sequence is TGTGCCAGCAGCGGCGGGACAGGCGGTAATCGGTATTTT.

In this sample, this clonotype turned up a few times. This chain uses TRBV7-9 with TRBJ2-2; no clear D. Germline-derived CDR1 and CDR2 are SEHNR and FQNEAQ (reference sequence). The CDR3 has 14 amino acids. Deletions cut 1 base from V and 5 bases from J, with 8 bases between. DNA for the CDR3: TGTGCCAGCAGCTTAGTCGGCAAAACCGGGGAGCTGTTTTTT. It is translated as CASSLVGKTGELFF.

This chain links TRBV5-1 with TRBJ1-2; D perhaps matches TRBD1 (5 bases). Between the trimmed V and J ends, which lost 3 bases and 4 bases, there was a span of 16 bases. The V gene's germline CDR1 is SGHRS and CDR2 YFSETQ. The CDR3 sequence is 15 residues long. The CDR3 bases are TGCGCCAGCAGCTCTGGACAACTGACACCCTATGGCTACACCTTC. Protein: CASSSGQLTPYGYTF.

This clonotype has more than one count but fewer than ten. The V gene is TRBV5-5, the J gene TRBJ2-1; the match to TRBD2 covers 7 bases. The CDR3 extends over 11 amino acids. CDR1 is SGHKS, CDR2 YYEKEE, per germline (reference sequence). Trimming at V came to 4 bases and at J to 9 bases, leaving 1 base not matched to a gene. CDR3 nucleotide sequence: TGTGCCAGCAGCCGGGAGGTTGAGCAGTTCTTC. This codes for CASSREVEQFF.